Each of the 18 T cell receptor beta chains below was sequenced from the same sample in a study of identical twins (dated by TCRdb to about 2016). Libraries were built with 5' RACE. Sequenced using an Illumina HiSeq 2000. Using fastp trimming at Q25 and MiXCR clonotype assembly, TCRdb reanalyzed the public sequencing data and kept in-frame beta chains. Entries that share a CDR3 protein sequence are merged under the most common genes and DNA. The sample table records a few hundred thousand distinct CDR3 sequences; more than 9% of these occur just once. The ten largest clones add up to 10% of the sample. The sample comprised memory T cells sorted from blood. Read against the paper, the sample's cell subset or site label means: CD45RO+ enriched T cells. All receptors come from a man over 45 in good health.

The chain links TRBV6-2 or TRBV6-3 to TRBJ1-1; D unclear. The CDR3 runs 16 residues. Germline CDR1 MNHEY, CDR2 SVGEGT. V shed 3 bases and J shed 1 base, with 15 bases lying between them. Here the CDR3 reads CASSYGLGSRNTEAFF. The CDR3 nucleotides read TGTGCCAGCAGTTATGGATTGGGCTCCAGGAACACTGAAGCTTTCTTT.

This chain uses TRBV28 with TRBJ2-3; 8 positions agree with TRBD2. CDR1 is MDHEN, CDR2 SYDVKM, per germline. CDR3 length: 17 amino acids. With 6 bases clipped from V and 0 bases from J, the junction kept 11 bases outside the gene matches. The CDR3 DNA is TGTGCCAGCAGCTCCAATCGGGGGGGTTCTAGCACAGATACGCAGTATTTT. This gives the protein CASSSNRGGSSTDTQYF.

This clonotype has more than one count but fewer than ten. This sequence joins TRBV27 and TRBJ1-6; 10 nucleotides match TRBD1. The CDR3 spans 15 residues. The V and J ends lost 6 bases and 13 bases, in that order; junction bases with no gene match: 12. Germline-derived CDR1 and CDR2 are MNHEY and SMNVEV (reference sequence). CDR3 sequence (DNA): TGTGCCAGCAGACTACGAGTGGGACAGGGGATTCCCCTCCACTTT. It yields the protein CASRLRVGQGIPLHF.

In regard to this clonotype: A much larger clone differs from this one at a single base, so this may be a read error. The conserved final phenylalanine or tryptophan is absent from the CDR3, which likely points to a read error. The genes are TRBV6-5 and TRBJ2-5, with a tentative D call TRBD2 (6 bases). The CDR3 is 15 residues long. The germline V and J ends were trimmed by 2 bases and 4 bases, with 14 bases remaining between them. Germline values: CDR1 MNHEY, CDR2 SVGAGI. CDR3 nucleotide sequence: TGTGCCAGCAGTTACCGGAGGGTTGGTGTAGAGACCCAGTACTTG. It translates to CASSYRRVGVETQYL.

This clonotype occurred many times. The chain joins TRBV29-1 to TRBJ1-5, with D maybe TRBD1 (6 bases). In germline, CDR1 is SQVTM, CDR2 ANQGSEA. The CDR3 length is 13 residues. V lost 6 bases to trimming and J lost 7 bases, with 16 bases between them. Written as DNA, the CDR3 is TGCAGCGTCAGAAAGGGGGAAGGGCAGCCCCAGCATTTT. This encodes CSVRKGEGQPQHF.

The rearrangement uses TRBV12-3 or TRBV12-4 and TRBJ2-7; D assignment may be TRBD1 or TRBD2 (5 bases each). The CDR3 has 15 residues. Trimming took 4 bases from V and 2 from J, leaving 15 bases between them. CDR3 nucleotide sequence: TGTGCCAGCAGTTCAGTCCGGGACCTACCCTACGAGCAGTACTTC. This gives the protein CASSSVRDLPYEQYF.

With regard to this clonotype: A much larger clone sits a single nucleotide away, making a read error possible. This rearrangement joins TRBV4-3 to TRBJ2-1; D remains unclear. The CDR3 is 14 residues long. The germline gives CDR1 LGHNA, CDR2 YSLEER. Written as DNA, the CDR3 is TGCTCCAGCAGCCAAGGTTCCTCTTACAATGAGCAGTTCTTC. Its translation: CSSSQGSSYNEQFF.

V usage is TRBV5-1 and J usage is TRBJ2-5; D is undetermined. This CDR3 contains 16 residues. Germline lookup yields CDR1 SGHRS and CDR2 YFSETQ. V lost 3 bases and J lost 1, with 16 bases in between. The CDR3 region has the DNA TGCGCCAGCAGCTCCGCTAGTGTGCTCATCCAAGAGACCCAGTACTTC. Protein: CASSSASVLIQETQYF.

This clonotype has at least ten counts. V and J are TRBV9 and TRBJ1-1; the D gene is possibly TRBD1 (5 bases). Germline assignment: CDR1 SGDLS and CDR2 YYNGEE. CDR3 length: 13 amino acids. With 3 bases removed from V and 1 base from J, the gap between germline ends came to 7 bases. The CDR3 loop is CASSADRNTEAFF. The CDR3 DNA sequence: TGTGCCAGCAGCGCCGACAGGAACACTGAAGCTTTCTTT.

This clonotype was seen only a few times. The gene calls are TRBV11-2 and TRBJ2-4, with 10 nucleotides matching TRBD1. Germline CDR1 reads SGHAT; CDR2 reads FQNNGV. The length of the CDR3 is 20 residues. V dropped 4 bases and J dropped 2; count of bases not matched to a gene: 17. CDR3 protein: CASSYVPKIGTGEPKNIQYF. In DNA form, the CDR3 reads TGTGCCAGCAGCTACGTACCCAAAATCGGGACAGGGGAACCCAAAAACATTCAGTACTTC.

Many counts were recorded for this clonotype. This chain uses TRBV10-3 with TRBJ2-7; a weak D match, TRBD2 (7 bases). Trimming took off 0 bases at V and 5 bases at J, with 26 bases between the two ends. Germline CDR1 reads ENHRY; CDR2 reads SYGVKD. CDR3 length: 19 residues. The CDR3 loop is CAISESSSGGPLRWDEQYF. The CDR3 nucleotides are TGTGCCATCAGTGAGTCGAGTTCGGGGGGCCCTCTGAGATGGGACGAGCAGTACTTC.

This chain's CDR3 is CASSPRQSNTGELFF. CDR3 DNA: TGTGCCAGCTCACCTCGACAGTCAAACACCGGGGAGCTGTTTTTT. The rearrangement uses TRBV18 and TRBJ2-2, with D possibly TRBD1 on 5 matching bases. This CDR3 has 15 amino acids. CDR1 KGHSH and CDR2 LQKENI come from the germline V gene. Trimming left V 3 bases short and J 2 bases short, with 10 bases between.

This rearrangement joins TRBV6-5 to TRBJ2-3, with D possibly matching TRBD1 (5 bases). Germline-derived CDR1 and CDR2 are MNHEY and SVGAGI. The CDR3 sequence is 15 residues long. V shed 0 bases and J shed 0 bases, with 7 bases lying between them. The CDR3 DNA is TGTGCCAGCAGTTACTCCTGGGGCAGCACAGATACGCAGTATTTT. Translating it yields CASSYSWGSTDTQYF.

Many counts were recorded for this clonotype. The chain combines TRBV11-2 with TRBJ1-2, with a weak D call TRBD1 (6 bases). The CDR3 is 15 residues long. The V end was cut by 1 base, the J end by 4 bases, with 13 bases between. Per the germline V gene, CDR1 is SGHAT and CDR2 is FQNNGV. CDR3 nucleotide sequence: TGTGCCAGCAGCTTAGTGGCGGCAGGGGCCTATGGCTACACCTTC. Amino acids: CASSLVAAGAYGYTF.

Many counts were recorded for this clonotype. The chain recombines TRBV7-8 with TRBJ2-1; 12 nucleotides agree with TRBD2. V was clipped by 6 bases and J by 10 bases; unmatched bases: 10. This CDR3 is built from 15 residues. Germline V lookup: CDR1 SGHVS, CDR2 FQNEAQ. The CDR3 loop reads CASSSVGLAGQEQFF. The CDR3, as DNA: TGTGCCAGCAGTTCGGTCGGACTAGCGGGACAAGAGCAGTTCTTC.

The rearrangement uses TRBV4-1 and TRBJ1-2, with 7 bases that match TRBD1. The germline V gene encodes CDR1 MGHRA and CDR2 YSYEKL. J lost 0 bases, V lost 9 bases, and 16 bases had no gene match. The CDR3 sequence is 17 residues long. The DNA for the CDR3 is TGCGCCAGTCTACCTACAGGGGCACCCCAATCTAACTATGGCTACACCTTC. It is translated as CASLPTGAPQSNYGYTF.

This clonotype was recorded at least ten times. V and J are TRBV4-1 and TRBJ2-7; D is unclear. The ends were cut back, 0 bases at V and 0 bases at J, with 12 bases in the middle. CDR1 MGHRA and CDR2 YSYEKL come from the germline V gene. The CDR3 spans 16 residues. The DNA for the CDR3 is TGCGCCAGCAGCCAAGATAATAGCATAAGCTCCTACGAGCAGTACTTC. It yields the protein CASSQDNSISSYEQYF.

This clonotype came up many times. V gene TRBV4-2 combines with J gene TRBJ1-1; unclear D gene. Germline assignment: CDR1 LGHNA and CDR2 YNFKEQ. With 0 bases removed from V and 4 bases from J, the gap between germline ends came to 15 bases. The CDR3 totals 16 residues. CDR3 nucleotides: TGTGCCAGCAGCCAAGAAGCGGGTTCGGGGTCCACTGAAGCTTTCTTT. This encodes CASSQEAGSGSTEAFF.